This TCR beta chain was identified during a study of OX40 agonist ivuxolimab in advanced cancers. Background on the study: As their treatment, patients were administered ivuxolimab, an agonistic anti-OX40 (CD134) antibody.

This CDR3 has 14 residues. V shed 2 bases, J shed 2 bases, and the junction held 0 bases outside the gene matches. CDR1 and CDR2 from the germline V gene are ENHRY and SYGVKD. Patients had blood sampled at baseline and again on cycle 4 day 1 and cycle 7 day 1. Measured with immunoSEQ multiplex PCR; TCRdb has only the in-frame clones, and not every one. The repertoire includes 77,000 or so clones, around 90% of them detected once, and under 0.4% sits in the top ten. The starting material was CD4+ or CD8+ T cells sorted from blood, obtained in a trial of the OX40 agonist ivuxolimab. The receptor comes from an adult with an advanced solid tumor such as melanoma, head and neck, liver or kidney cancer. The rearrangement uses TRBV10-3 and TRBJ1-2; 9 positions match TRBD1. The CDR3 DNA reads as TGTGCCATCAGTGAGGGACAGGGGAACTATGGCTACACCTTC. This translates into CAISEGQGNYGYTF.